Each of the 8 T cell receptor beta chains below was sequenced from the same sample in a study of a mutant IDH1 vaccine in newly diagnosed glioma. The sample's time point: week 35, safety follow-up. Topical imiquimod was applied with each vaccine dose, which held 300 ug of mutant IDH1 20-mer peptide. The antigens of these receptors remain unknown. The assay was immunoSEQ multiplex PCR, and TCRdb's table has in-frame clones only and misses some. This table has approximately 31,000 clones, roughly 80% appearing once. The sequences come from PBMCs, collected from a glioma patient whose treatment included an IDH1 peptide vaccine. Receptors were obtained from a young woman with glioma.

The chain is built from TRBV12-5 and TRBJ2-3; D gene unclear. CDR1 and CDR2 from the germline V gene are LGHNT and FRNRAP. The V gene lost 7 bases and the J gene lost 0 bases, with 11 bases spanning the gap. The CDR3 sequence is 14 residues long. CDR3 residues: CASAPVFSTDTQYF. The DNA for the CDR3 is TGTGCTAGTGCACCCGTCTTCAGCACAGATACGCAGTATTTT.

The gene calls are TRBV14 and TRBJ2-1, with D maybe TRBD2 (5 bases). CDR1 is SGHDN, CDR2 FVKESK, per germline. The CDR3 consists of 14 residues. The V end was cut by 2 bases, the J end by 8 bases, with 13 bases between. The CDR3 bases are TGTGCCAGCAGCCAACTAGCTTTTGGGTATGAGCAGTTCTTC. Translating gives CASSQLAFGYEQFF.

This clone has a handful of counts. The rearrangement uses TRBV6-6 and TRBJ1-3; D gene ambiguous. The germline V and J ends were trimmed by 1 base and 4 bases, with 8 bases remaining between them. CDR3 size: 14 residues. CDR1 and CDR2 from the germline V gene are MNHNY and SVGAGI (reference sequence). CDR3 DNA sequence: TGTGCCAGCAGTTACTTGACGGCAGGAAACACCATATATTTT. This gives the protein CASSYLTAGNTIYF.

The rearrangement joins TRBV5-1 to TRBJ1-2; D is undetermined. V lost 0 bases and J lost 2, with 5 bases in between. This CDR3 contains 13 residues. Germline V gives CDR1 SGHRS, CDR2 YFSETQ. The CDR3 protein is CASSLAGNYGYTF. For the CDR3, the DNA is TGCGCCAGCAGCTTGGCCGGAAACTATGGCTACACCTTC.

This chain joins TRBV18 and TRBJ2-7; tentatively, D is TRBD1 (6 bases). Germline V gene data show CDR1 as KGHSH and CDR2 as LQKENI. V was clipped by 0 bases and J by 3 bases, with 12 bases between them. The CDR3 has 15 residues. DNA of the CDR3: TGTGCCAGCTCACCACCAACAGGGTTGGTCTACGAGCAGTACTTC. It translates to CASSPPTGLVYEQYF.

The chain has TRBV27 and TRBJ2-7; the D gene is possibly TRBD1 (5 bases). V was cut by 3 bases and J by 7 bases, with 19 bases left in between. Looked up from germline, CDR1 is MNHEY and CDR2 is SMNVEV (reference sequence). CDR3 size: 15 residues. CDR3 in DNA: TGTGCCAGCAGTTTCCGTTCCCCAGGGCTAGGGGAGCAGTACTTC. Residues: CASSFRSPGLGEQYF.

This chain joins TRBV7-9 and TRBJ1-4; tentative D call: TRBD1 (6 bases). Germline V lookup: CDR1 SEHNR, CDR2 FQNEAQ (reference sequence). CDR3 length equals 16 residues. V lost 6 bases to trimming and J lost 3 bases, with 17 bases between them. The CDR3 sequence: CASRSQVGQSNEKLFF. CDR3 nucleotides: TGTGCCAGCAGGTCCCAAGTCGGACAGTCTAATGAAAAACTGTTTTTT.

DNA of the CDR3: TGTGCCAGCAGTAGGGCACCAGCCTACAGCGAGCAGTACTTC. Its protein is CASSRAPAYSEQYF. J is TRBJ2-7 and V is TRBV27; no firm D call. Germline loops: CDR1 MNHEY, CDR2 SMNVEV (reference sequence). V was pared by 5 bases and J by 6 bases, with 17 bases between. CDR3 length: 14 amino acids.